This is a list of T cell receptor beta chains from one sample in a study of blood T cell repertoires in COVID-19. Some clones are missing from TCRdb's copy, which holds only in-frame ones; the method was immunoSEQ multiplex PCR. The sample includes 150,000 to 200,000 clones, 75% to 90% of them seen just once. Input material: peripheral blood. The receptors here all came from a woman aged 70-85 years with COVID-19, enrolled during active disease. Each CDR3 is given with its conserved first and last residue. Fields, in order: CDR3 length, J gene, V gene, clone size, D gene, CDR3 DNA, CDR3 protein. D genes are given only for firm matches. The size of a clone is reported for some rows only, either as once, few or many, or as a class for expanded clones.

length: 16
J: TRBJ2-6
V: TRBV19
size: -
D: -
DNA: TGTGCCAGTACAACAGGGCTAGCCTCTGGGGCCAACGTCCTGACTTTC
CDR3: CASTTGLASGANVLTF

length: 11
J: TRBJ2-2
V: TRBV10-3
size: -
D: -
DNA: TGTGCCATCAGTCAGACCGGGGAGCTGTTTTTT
CDR3: CAISQTGELFF

length: 14
J: TRBJ1-3
V: TRBV2
size: -
D: -
DNA: TGTGCCAGCACGGGTTCCCCAACTGGAAACACCATATATTTT
CDR3: CASTGSPTGNTIYF

length: 16
J: TRBJ1-6
V: TRBV5-1
size: -
D: -
DNA: TGCGCCAGCAGCTTATCCCCTAGGTTGAAGTCTTCACCCCTCCACTTT
CDR3: CASSLSPRLKSSPLHF

length: 16
J: TRBJ2-2
V: TRBV24-1
size: -
D: TRBD2
DNA: TGTGCCACCAGTGATTGGACTAGACCGAACACCGGGGAGCTGTTTTTT
CDR3: CATSDWTRPNTGELFF

length: 11
J: TRBJ1-5
V: TRBV19
size: -
D: -
DNA: TGTGCCAGTAGTATAGCGGGTTATCAGCATTTT
CDR3: CASSIAGYQHF

length: 15
J: TRBJ2-1
V: TRBV28
size: once
D: -
DNA: TGTGCCAGCAGGGTCGGAGGGGGCGAGGGTCATGAGCAGTTCTTC
CDR3: CASRVGGGEGHEQFF

length: 17
J: TRBJ1-1
V: TRBV7-6
size: -
D: -
DNA: TGTGCCAGCAGCAAAGGAAAGATCAGGGTTGGGGACACTGAAGCTTTCTTT
CDR3: CASSKGKIRVGDTEAFF

length: 14
J: TRBJ2-5
V: TRBV19
size: -
D: -
DNA: TGTGCCAGTAGTAAGGCAGGGGTGCGAGAGACCCAGTACTTC
CDR3: CASSKAGVRETQYF

length: 16
J: TRBJ2-1
V: TRBV24-1
size: once
D: TRBD2
DNA: TGTGCCACCAGTGATTTTACTAGCGGAGACTACAATGAGCAGTTCTTC
CDR3: CATSDFTSGDYNEQFF

length: 17
J: TRBJ2-6
V: TRBV7-2
size: few
D: -
DNA: TGTGCCAGCCGTTCTCGGCCCTACAGTCCTGGGGCCAACGTCCTGACTTTC
CDR3: CASRSRPYSPGANVLTF

length: 15
J: TRBJ2-1
V: TRBV7-9
size: -
D: TRBD2
DNA: TGTGCCAGCAGTTTGAGCGGGAGCATCTACAATGAGCAGTTCTTC
CDR3: CASSLSGSIYNEQFF